The 4 T cell receptor beta chains given below trace back to one sample, sequenced in a study of radiotherapy plus CTLA-4 blockade in lung cancer. Some clones are missing from TCRdb's copy, which holds only in-frame ones; the method was immunoSEQ multiplex PCR. The repertoire consists of tens of thousands of clones, with 85% to 90% occurring once and the leading ten covering about 0.95%. This sample comprised peripheral blood, obtained from a patient treated with radiotherapy plus ipilimumab. Receptors were obtained from a human donor with non-small cell lung cancer who had stable disease on radiotherapy plus ipilimumab.

Written as DNA, the CDR3 is TGTGCCAGCAGCTTAGATTGGCCCACCGGGGAGCTGTTTTTT. Encoded protein: CASSLDWPTGELFF. V usage is TRBV11-2 and J usage is TRBJ2-2; D not certain. CDR1 is SGHAT and CDR2 is FQNNGV in the germline V gene. Deletions cut 0 bases from V and 4 bases from J, with 6 bases between. The CDR3 contains 14 residues.

The chain employs TRBV18 and TRBJ1-3; no reliable D call. Germline-derived CDR1 and CDR2 are KGHSH and LQKENI. The germline V and J ends were trimmed by 3 bases and 1 base, with 13 bases remaining between them. The CDR3 has 16 amino acids. The CDR3 is CASSPSTVKSGNTIYF. The DNA for the CDR3 is TGTGCCAGCTCACCCTCGACGGTGAAGTCTGGAAACACCATATATTTT. Full variable domain (missing parts from reference TRBV18 and TRBJ1-3): NAGVMQNPRHLVRRRGQEARLRCSPMKGHSHVYWYRQLPEEGLKFMVYLQKENIIDESGMPKERFSAEFPKEGPSILRIQQVVRGDSAAYFCASSPSTVKSGNTIYFGEGSWLTVV.

This clone showed up just once. This rearrangement joins TRBV29-1 to TRBJ2-7; TRBD1 or TRBD2 may be the D gene (6 bases each). Germline-derived CDR1 and CDR2 are SQVTM and ANQGSEA. This CDR3 is built from 13 residues. V lost 4 bases, J lost 2 bases, and 12 bases lay in between. The CDR3 coding sequence is TGCAGCGTTGCTCCCGGGGGCACCTACGAGCAGTACTTC. Protein: CSVAPGGTYEQYF.

This clone was detected only once. This sample also contains other DNA sequences that code for the same CDR3. V is TRBV5-1 and J is TRBJ2-7; possibly TRBD2 for D (5 bases). Trimming cost V 0 bases and J 3 bases, with 7 bases left between them. The CDR3 has 13 amino acids. From germline, CDR1 is SGHRS and CDR2 YFSETQ. In DNA, the CDR3 is TGCGCCAGCAGCTTGGAAGGGAGCTACGAGCAGTACTTC. It specifies CASSLEGSYEQYF.